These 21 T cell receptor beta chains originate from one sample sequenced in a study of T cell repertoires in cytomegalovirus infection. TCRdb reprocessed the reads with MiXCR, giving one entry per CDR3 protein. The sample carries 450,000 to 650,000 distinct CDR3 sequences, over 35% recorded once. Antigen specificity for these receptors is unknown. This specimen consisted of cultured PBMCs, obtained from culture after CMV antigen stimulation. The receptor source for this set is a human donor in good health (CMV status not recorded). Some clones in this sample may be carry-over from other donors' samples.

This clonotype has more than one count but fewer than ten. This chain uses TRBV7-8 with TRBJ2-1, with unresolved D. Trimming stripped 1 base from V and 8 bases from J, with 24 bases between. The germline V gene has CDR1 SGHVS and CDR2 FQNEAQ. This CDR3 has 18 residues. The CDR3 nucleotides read TGTGCCAGCAGCTTAGTAGTCGGGTTTTACGCCAAGAGGTATGAGCAGTTCTTC. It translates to CASSLVVGFYAKRYEQFF.

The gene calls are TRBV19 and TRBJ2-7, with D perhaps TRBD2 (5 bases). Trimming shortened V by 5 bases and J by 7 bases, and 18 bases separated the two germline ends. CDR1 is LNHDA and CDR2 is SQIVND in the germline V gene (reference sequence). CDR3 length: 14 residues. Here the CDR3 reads CASSLMLDSAEQYF. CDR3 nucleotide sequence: TGTGCCAGTAGTCTGATGTTGGACTCAGCGGAGCAGTACTTC.

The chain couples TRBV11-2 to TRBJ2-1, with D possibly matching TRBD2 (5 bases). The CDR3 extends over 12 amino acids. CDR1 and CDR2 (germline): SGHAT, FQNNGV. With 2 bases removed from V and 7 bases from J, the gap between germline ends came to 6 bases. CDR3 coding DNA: TGTGCCAGCAGCTTAACTAGAAATGAGCAGTTCTTC. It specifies CASSLTRNEQFF.

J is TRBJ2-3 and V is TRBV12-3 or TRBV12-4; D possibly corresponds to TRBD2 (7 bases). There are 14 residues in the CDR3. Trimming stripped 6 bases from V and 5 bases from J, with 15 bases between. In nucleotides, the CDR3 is TGTGCCAGCAGCTGGGGGGGGCAGGAAGATACGCAGTATTTT. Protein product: CASSWGGQEDTQYF.

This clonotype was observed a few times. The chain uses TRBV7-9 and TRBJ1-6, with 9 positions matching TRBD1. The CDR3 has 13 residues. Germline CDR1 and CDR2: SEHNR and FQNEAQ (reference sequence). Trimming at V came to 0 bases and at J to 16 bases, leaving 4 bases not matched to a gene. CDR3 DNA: TGTGCCAGCAGCTTAGCGCGAGGGACAGGGCTCCACTTT. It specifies CASSLARGTGLHF.

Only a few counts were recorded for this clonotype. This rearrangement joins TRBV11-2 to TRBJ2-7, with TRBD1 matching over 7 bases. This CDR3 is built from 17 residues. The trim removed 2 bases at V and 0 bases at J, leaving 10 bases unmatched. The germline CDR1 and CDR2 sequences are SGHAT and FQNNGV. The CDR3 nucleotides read TGTGCCAGCAGCTTACGACAGGGTGTAGCGCTCTCCTACGAGCAGTACTTC. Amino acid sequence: CASSLRQGVALSYEQYF.

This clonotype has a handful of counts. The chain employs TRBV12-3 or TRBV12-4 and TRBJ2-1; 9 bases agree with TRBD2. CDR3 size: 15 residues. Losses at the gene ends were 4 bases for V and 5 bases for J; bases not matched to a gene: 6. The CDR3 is CASSSTGGGDNEQFF. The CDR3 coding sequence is TGTGCCAGCAGTTCTACGGGCGGGGGGGACAATGAGCAGTTCTTC.

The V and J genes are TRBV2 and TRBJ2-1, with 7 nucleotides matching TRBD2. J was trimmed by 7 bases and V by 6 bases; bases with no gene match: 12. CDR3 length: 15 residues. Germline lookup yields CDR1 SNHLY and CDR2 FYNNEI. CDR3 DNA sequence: TGTGCCAGCAGAGCCATACCCGAGCGGGGTAATGAGCAGTTCTTC. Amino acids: CASRAIPERGNEQFF.

CDR3 bases: TGTGCCGTCGGGGGGGGTCCGACTAATGAAAAACTGTTTTTT. Protein product: CAVGGGPTNEKLFF. This chain uses TRBV28 with TRBJ1-4; maybe TRBD1 (5 bases). CDR1 MDHEN and CDR2 SYDVKM come from the germline V gene. Deletions cut 11 bases from V and 2 bases from J, with 15 bases between. There are 14 residues in the CDR3.

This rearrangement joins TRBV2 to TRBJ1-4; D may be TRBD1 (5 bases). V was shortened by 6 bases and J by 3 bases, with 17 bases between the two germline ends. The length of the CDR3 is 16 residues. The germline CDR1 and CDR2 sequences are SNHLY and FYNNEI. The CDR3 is CASRQPTGSANEKLFF. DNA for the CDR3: TGTGCCAGCAGGCAACCTACAGGTTCAGCTAATGAAAAACTGTTTTTT. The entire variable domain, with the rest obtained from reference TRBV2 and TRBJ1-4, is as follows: EPEVTQTPSHQVTQMGQEVILRCVPISNHLYFYWYRQILGQKVEFLVSFYNNEISEKSEIFDDQFSVERPDGSNFTLKIRSTKLEDSAMYFCASRQPTGSANEKLFFGSGTQLSVL.

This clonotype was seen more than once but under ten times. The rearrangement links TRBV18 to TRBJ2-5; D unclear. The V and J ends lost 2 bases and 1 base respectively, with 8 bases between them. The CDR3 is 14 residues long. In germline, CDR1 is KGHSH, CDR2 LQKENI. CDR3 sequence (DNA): TGTGCCAGCTCACCAGGTACACTCCAAGAGACCCAGTACTTC. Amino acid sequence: CASSPGTLQETQYF.

CDR3 sequence reads: CASSLNRGPGEAFF. CDR3 bases: TGTGCCAGCAGTTTAAACAGGGGGCCGGGTGAAGCTTTCTTT. This chain links TRBV12-3 or TRBV12-4 with TRBJ1-1, with 9 bases matching TRBD1. This CDR3 spans 14 amino acids. Trimming cost V 2 bases and J 7 bases; bases outside gene matches: 5.

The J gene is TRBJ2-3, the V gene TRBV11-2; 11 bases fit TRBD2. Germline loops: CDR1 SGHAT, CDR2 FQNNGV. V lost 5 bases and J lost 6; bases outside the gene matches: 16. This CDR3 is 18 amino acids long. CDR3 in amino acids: CASSTGLAGVLPHDTQYF. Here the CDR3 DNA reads TGTGCCAGCAGCACCGGACTAGCGGGCGTCCTCCCCCACGATACGCAGTATTTT.

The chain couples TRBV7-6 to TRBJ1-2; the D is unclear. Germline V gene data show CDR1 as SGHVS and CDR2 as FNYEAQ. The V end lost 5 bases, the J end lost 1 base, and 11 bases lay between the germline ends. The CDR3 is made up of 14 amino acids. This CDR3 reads CASSPLPFNYGYTF. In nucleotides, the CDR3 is TGTGCCAGCAGCCCGCTCCCATTTAACTATGGCTACACCTTC.

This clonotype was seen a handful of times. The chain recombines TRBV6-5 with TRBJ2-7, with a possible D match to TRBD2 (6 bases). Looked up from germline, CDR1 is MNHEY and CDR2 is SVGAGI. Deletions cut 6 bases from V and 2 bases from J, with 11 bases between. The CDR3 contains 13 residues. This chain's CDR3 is CASRTGTAYEQYF. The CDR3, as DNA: TGTGCCAGCAGGACCGGGACTGCCTACGAGCAGTACTTC.

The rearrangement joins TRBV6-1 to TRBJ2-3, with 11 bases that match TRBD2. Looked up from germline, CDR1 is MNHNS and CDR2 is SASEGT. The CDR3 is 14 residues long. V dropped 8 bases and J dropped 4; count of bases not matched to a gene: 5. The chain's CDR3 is CASGSGGAADTQYF. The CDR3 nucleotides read TGTGCCAGCGGTAGCGGGGGGGCCGCAGATACGCAGTATTTT.

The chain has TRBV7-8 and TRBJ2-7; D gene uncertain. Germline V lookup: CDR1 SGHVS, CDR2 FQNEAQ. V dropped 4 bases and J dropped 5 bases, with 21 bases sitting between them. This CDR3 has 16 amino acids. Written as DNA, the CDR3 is TGTGCCAGCAGCTCATTCGGACCTCCAATCGGCGACGAGCAGTACTTC. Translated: CASSSFGPPIGDEQYF.

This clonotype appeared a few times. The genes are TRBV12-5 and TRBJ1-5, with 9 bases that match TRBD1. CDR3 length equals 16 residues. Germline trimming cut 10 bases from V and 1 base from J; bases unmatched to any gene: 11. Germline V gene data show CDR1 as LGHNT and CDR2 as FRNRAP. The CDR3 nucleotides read TGTGCTACCCCGGTTACAGGGGGCGCGAGCAATCAGCCCCAGCATTTT. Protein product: CATPVTGGASNQPQHF.

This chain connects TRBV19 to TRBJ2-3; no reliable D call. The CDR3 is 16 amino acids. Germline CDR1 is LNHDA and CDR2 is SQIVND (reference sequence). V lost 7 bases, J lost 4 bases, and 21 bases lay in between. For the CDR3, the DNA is TGTGCCAGTACCCCAGTTGCGTGGGAACGAGCAGATACGCAGTATTTT. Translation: CASTPVAWERADTQYF.

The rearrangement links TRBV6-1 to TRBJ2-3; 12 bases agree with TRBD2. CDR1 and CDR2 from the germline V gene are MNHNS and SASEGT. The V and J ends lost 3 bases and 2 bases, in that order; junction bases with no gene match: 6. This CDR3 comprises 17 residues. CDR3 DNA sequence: TGTGCCAGCAGTGAGCTAGCGGGGGGGAGCTACACAGATACGCAGTATTTT. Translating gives CASSELAGGSYTDTQYF.

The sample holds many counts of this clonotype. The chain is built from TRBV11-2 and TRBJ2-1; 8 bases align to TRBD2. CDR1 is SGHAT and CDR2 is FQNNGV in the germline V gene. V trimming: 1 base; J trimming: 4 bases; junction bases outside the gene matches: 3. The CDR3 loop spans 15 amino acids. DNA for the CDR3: TGTGCCAGCAGCTTAGCGGGGGGGGTTTACAATGAGCAGTTCTTC. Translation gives CASSLAGGVYNEQFF.